A single T cell receptor beta chain is shown here with its context. Its antigen is still unknown. The data were taken from a study of T-cell memory formation after mild COVID-19. Findings and caveats of the study: Day 15 to 85 contracting clones showed balanced CD4/CD8; day 15 to 37 expanders favored CD4+. CD8+ contracting clones occupied EMRA, while CD4+ ones occupied mainly CM and EM. Several responding clones turned up in pre-infection memory, indicating that cross-reactive memory may have taken part.

CDR3 length: 14 amino acids. V was shortened by 5 bases and J by 2 bases, with 10 bases between the two germline ends. CDR1 is MNHEY and CDR2 is SMNVEV in the germline V gene (reference sequence). TCR alpha and TCR beta cDNA libraries carrying sample barcodes and UMIs came from 5'RACE with constant-segment primers. A single record per CDR3 protein comes from TCRdb applying MiXCR to the 5' RACE reads. Here the sample spans approximately 35,000 distinct CDR3 sequences, around 21% being singletons. Material: PBMCs or a T cell subset sorted from them (not recorded which). This clonotype was sampled from an adult who had mild COVID-19 (a few samples of this study predate the infection). Cell type and time point are not known. The J gene is TRBJ1-5, the V gene TRBV27; D is uncertain. The CDR3 reads CASSQLLGNQPQHF. In DNA form, the CDR3 reads TGTGCCAGCAGTCAACTACTCGGCAATCAGCCCCAGCATTTT.